This passage covers 28 T cell receptor beta chains from one sample sequenced in a study of lymphopenia after photon versus proton radiotherapy. Some clones are missing from TCRdb's copy, which holds only in-frame ones; the method was immunoSEQ multiplex PCR. The sample contains more than 25,000 clones, roughly 89% of which appear only once. The specimen comprised peripheral blood, sampled from a patient treated with proton-based radiotherapy. These receptor sequences come from a woman aged 55-75 years with cholangiocarcinoma. Some clones in this sample may be carry-over from other donors' samples.

This sequence joins TRBV6-5 and TRBJ1-2; a possible D gene is TRBD1 (6 bases). Trimming took 8 bases from V and 4 from J, leaving 17 bases between them. The CDR3 is made up of 14 amino acids. The germline V gene encodes CDR1 MNHEY and CDR2 SVGAGI. DNA of the CDR3: TGTGCCAGCTTGAACAGGGTGGGGAGCTATGGCTACACCTTC. It is translated as CASLNRVGSYGYTF.

The rearrangement links TRBV4-2 to TRBJ2-3; 7 positions match TRBD2. V trimming: 0 bases; J trimming: 0 bases; junction bases outside the gene matches: 12. Germline V CDR1 and CDR2: LGHNA, YNFKEQ. The CDR3 runs to 19 residues. DNA of the CDR3: TGTGCCAGCAGCCAAGAGCTCGCGACTAGCTCAAGAAGCACAGATACGCAGTATTTT. It codes for CASSQELATSSRSTDTQYF.

The rearrangement links TRBV2 to TRBJ2-7; 7 nucleotides match TRBD2. The CDR3 spans 12 residues. Germline V gene lookup returns CDR1 SNHLY and CDR2 FYNNEI. With 11 bases clipped from V and 4 bases from J, the junction kept 8 bases outside the gene matches. CDR3 amino acids: CASHGGGYEQYF. CDR3 bases: TGTGCCTCTCATGGGGGGGGTTACGAGCAGTACTTC.

The chain carries TRBV14 and TRBJ1-2, with no clear D. The CDR3 has 13 residues. Germline-derived CDR1 and CDR2 are SGHDN and FVKESK. V was cut by 3 bases and J by 8 bases, with 13 bases left in between. Here the CDR3 DNA reads TGTGCCAGCAGCCATTCTAGGCACCGGGGCTACACCTTC. It yields the protein CASSHSRHRGYTF.

This clone has more than one count but fewer than ten. The chain links TRBV7-9 to TRBJ1-1; D may be TRBD1 (5 bases). CDR3 length: 14 residues. Trimming removed 5 bases at V and 2 bases at J, with 12 bases between. Germline V gives CDR1 SEHNR, CDR2 FQNEAQ (reference sequence). DNA of the CDR3: TGTGCCAGCAGCCTATCCCAGGGTAACACTGAAGCTTTCTTT. Its translation: CASSLSQGNTEAFF.

The CDR3 sequence: CATSRERTVLYNEQFF. The DNA of the CDR3 is TGTGCCACCAGCAGAGAAAGGACAGTTCTATACAATGAGCAGTTCTTC. This chain uses TRBV15 with TRBJ2-1, with D maybe TRBD1 (6 bases). From germline, CDR1 is LNHNV and CDR2 YYDKDF (reference sequence). V was trimmed by 0 bases and J by 4 bases, leaving 13 bases between them. The CDR3 consists of 16 residues.

This clone occurred a few times. The gene calls are TRBV10-1 and TRBJ1-2; D unclear. The germline V gene encodes CDR1 WNHNN and CDR2 SYGVQD (reference sequence). Trimming stripped 9 bases from V and 6 bases from J, with 23 bases between. This CDR3 region has 15 residues. The CDR3 DNA reads as TGCGCCAGAGGAAAGGACGGGTCCCATGCTGATGGCTACACCTTC. Translated, it gives CARGKDGSHADGYTF.

This clone is categorized as medium-sized (0.01 to 0.1%). This chain links TRBV2 with TRBJ2-7; 11 positions match TRBD2. The CDR3 contains 15 residues. CDR1 and CDR2 (germline): SNHLY, FYNNEI. J was trimmed by 0 bases and V by 6 bases; bases with no gene match: 4. The CDR3 here is CASRAGTSGSYEQYF. As DNA, the CDR3 is TGTGCCAGCAGAGCCGGGACTAGCGGCTCCTACGAGCAGTACTTC.

The chain couples TRBV4-1 to TRBJ2-2; D is unresolved. There are 17 residues in the CDR3. CDR1 MGHRA and CDR2 YSYEKL come from the germline V gene. V lost 1 base and J 4 bases, leaving 16 bases between the germline ends. The CDR3 nucleotides are TGCGCCAGCAGCCAAGGATCGGTGGAATGGGGCACCGGGGAGCTGTTTTTT. The encoded protein is CASSQGSVEWGTGELFF.

The rearrangement uses TRBV9 and TRBJ2-5; D is unclear. V was pared by 1 base and J by 1 base, with 5 bases between. This CDR3 has 13 amino acids. Germline V gives CDR1 SGDLS, CDR2 YYNGEE. CDR3 region: CASSVSPQETQYF. CDR3 bases: TGTGCCAGCAGCGTATCTCCCCAAGAGACCCAGTACTTC. Using reference TRBV9 and TRBJ2-5 for the parts outside the CDR3, the full variable domain is DSGVTQTPKHLITATGQRVTLRCSPRSGDLSVYWYQQSLDQGLQFLIQYYNGEERAKGNILERFSAQQFPDLHSELNLSSLELGDSALYFCASSVSPQETQYFGPGTRLLVL.

The chain carries TRBV7-3 and TRBJ2-3; 11 nucleotides agree with TRBD2. Unmatched junction bases numbered 16, after V lost 8 bases and J lost 3 bases. Germline CDR1 is SGHTA and CDR2 is FQGTGA. The length of the CDR3 is 18 residues. CDR3 protein: CASGRPASGGPSTDTQYF. The DNA of the CDR3 is TGTGCCAGCGGCCGCCCGGCTAGCGGGGGGCCGTCGACAGATACGCAGTATTTT.

The chain is built from TRBV7-9 and TRBJ1-5; 7 positions match TRBD1. Germline assignment: CDR1 SEHNR and CDR2 FQNEAQ (reference sequence). This CDR3 has 15 residues. V dropped 3 bases and J dropped 2; count of bases not matched to a gene: 4. This CDR3 reads CASSFTGAGNQPQHF. The CDR3 nucleotides read TGTGCCAGCAGCTTCACAGGGGCCGGCAATCAGCCCCAGCATTTT.

The rearrangement links TRBV7-6 to TRBJ2-5; 12 bases match TRBD2. Germline-derived CDR1 and CDR2 are SGHVS and FNYEAQ. V was pared by 5 bases and J by 2 bases, with 9 bases of the junction left unmatched. The CDR3 sequence is 17 residues long. Here the CDR3 reads CASSLTSGGLYQETQYF. CDR3 DNA: TGTGCCAGCAGCCTAACTAGCGGGGGGCTTTATCAAGAGACCCAGTACTTC.

The chain has TRBV19 and TRBJ2-7; either TRBD1 or TRBD2 may fit D (5 bases each). Trimming took 5 bases from V and 3 from J, leaving 17 bases between them. There are 15 residues in the CDR3. The germline CDR1 and CDR2 sequences are LNHDA and SQIVND (reference sequence). For the CDR3, the DNA is TGTGCCAGTAGTGTTTACGGGACGGCAGACTACGAGCAGTACTTC. It codes for CASSVYGTADYEQYF.

This clone was recorded a few times. V is TRBV27 and J is TRBJ1-1; TRBD1 is a possible D gene (5 bases). CDR3 length: 14 amino acids. Trimming removed 5 bases at V and 4 bases at J, with 14 bases between. The germline V gene encodes CDR1 MNHEY and CDR2 SMNVEV (reference sequence). The CDR3 sequence: CASSKNSGITEAFF. The DNA for the CDR3 is TGTGCCAGCAGTAAGAACTCAGGGATCACTGAAGCTTTCTTT.

The rearrangement uses TRBV6-5 and TRBJ1-6; 10 bases agree with TRBD1. The CDR3 runs 15 residues. CDR1 is MNHEY and CDR2 is SVGAGI in the germline V gene. V was pared by 2 bases and J by 10 bases, with 5 bases of the junction left unmatched. DNA for the CDR3: TGTGCCAGCAGTTACGGGGACAGGGGCGAATCACCCCTCCACTTT. Its protein product is CASSYGDRGESPLHF.

V usage is TRBV6-5 and J usage is TRBJ2-2; D gene unclear. The V gene's germline CDR1 is MNHEY and CDR2 SVGAGI. The CDR3 contains 13 residues. Trimming took 0 bases from V and 6 from J, leaving 5 bases between them. The CDR3 DNA reads as TGTGCCAGCAGTTACTCGTCAGCCGGGGAGCTGTTTTTT. Protein sequence: CASSYSSAGELFF.

This clone showed up just a few times. The J gene is TRBJ1-5, the V gene TRBV27; weak D call: TRBD1 (6 bases). V lost 5 bases and J lost 0, with 8 bases in between. The germline V gene encodes CDR1 MNHEY and CDR2 SMNVEV (reference sequence). The CDR3 covers 14 residues. The CDR3 DNA sequence: TGTGCCAGCAGTCGGACAGATAGCAATCAGCCCCAGCATTTT. Amino acid sequence: CASSRTDSNQPQHF.

V usage is TRBV5-4 and J usage is TRBJ1-3; 7 bases agree with TRBD1. This CDR3 is built from 17 residues. Germline values: CDR1 SGHNT, CDR2 YYREEE (reference sequence). J was trimmed by 2 bases and V by 4 bases; bases with no gene match: 12. Here the CDR3 reads CASSPARGRGTGNTIYF. CDR3 coding DNA: TGTGCCAGCAGCCCCGCCCGGGGCAGGGGGACTGGAAACACCATATATTTT. Combining the CDR3 with reference TRBV5-4 and TRBJ1-3 gives the whole variable domain ETGVTQSPTHLIKTRGQQVTLRCSSQSGHNTVSWYQQALGQGPQFIFQYYREEENGRGNFPPRFSGLQFPNYSSELNVNALELDDSALYLCASSPARGRGTGNTIYFGEGSWLTVV.

The chain uses TRBV6-5 and TRBJ1-1; D is perhaps TRBD1 (5 bases). CDR3 length equals 14 residues. From germline, CDR1 is MNHEY and CDR2 SVGAGI. Trimming shortened V by 6 bases and J by 1 base, and 12 bases separated the two germline ends. CDR3 sequence reads: CASSKSRGNTEAFF. DNA for the CDR3: TGTGCCAGCAGCAAGAGTAGGGGGAACACTGAAGCTTTCTTT.

Only a few counts were recorded for this clone. The chain employs TRBV11-2 and TRBJ2-2; weak D call: TRBD1 (5 bases). In germline, CDR1 is SGHAT, CDR2 FQNNGV. This CDR3 is built from 17 residues. V was pared by 5 bases and J by 1 base, with 17 bases between. The CDR3 DNA follows: TGTGCCAGCAGCCTCCGTCTAAGGGGCATGAACACCGGGGAGCTGTTTTTT. Translated: CASSLRLRGMNTGELFF.

The chain has TRBV5-6 and TRBJ1-2, with D unclear. The CDR3 consists of 15 residues. CDR1 and CDR2 (germline): SGHDT, YYEEEE. Trimming pared 4 bases from V and 0 bases from J, leaving 13 bases between. The CDR3: CASSPWTESNYGYTF. The CDR3 DNA is TGTGCCAGCAGCCCTTGGACTGAATCTAACTATGGCTACACCTTC.

J is TRBJ1-1 and V is TRBV18, with 7 nucleotides matching TRBD1. The CDR3 has 17 residues. V was pared by 2 bases and J by 3 bases, with 12 bases of the junction left unmatched. The germline CDR1 and CDR2 sequences are KGHSH and LQKENI. The CDR3 bases are TGTGCCAGCTCACCATCCCAGGGAGGGGGCTGGGACACTGAAGCTTTCTTT. It specifies CASSPSQGGGWDTEAFF.

The rearrangement joins TRBV6-6 to TRBJ1-4, with 9 bases that match TRBD1. With V trimmed by 6 bases and J by 12 bases, 8 bases remained unmatched. The germline gives CDR1 MNHNY, CDR2 SVGAGI (reference sequence). This CDR3 is 13 amino acids long. This chain's CDR3 is CASRLGTGTELFF. In nucleotides, the CDR3 is TGTGCCAGCAGACTAGGGACAGGGACGGAACTGTTTTTT.

This rearrangement joins TRBV27 to TRBJ2-1; the match to TRBD2 covers 12 bases. The CDR3 spans 17 residues. The V and J ends lost 2 bases and 8 bases, in that order; junction bases with no gene match: 10. In germline, CDR1 is MNHEY, CDR2 SMNVEV (reference sequence). CDR3 bases: TGTGCCAGCAGTTTAGGGCTAGCGGGAGGGCCTTGGTATGAGCAGTTCTTC. Amino acid sequence: CASSLGLAGGPWYEQFF.

The chain links TRBV27 to TRBJ2-5; 9 bases align to TRBD1. CDR3 length: 15 amino acids. Germline lookup yields CDR1 MNHEY and CDR2 SMNVEV (reference sequence). V was clipped by 1 base and J by 6 bases; unmatched bases: 6. The CDR3 protein is CASSLFSGQGKTQYF. For the CDR3, the DNA is TGTGCCAGCAGTTTATTCTCAGGACAGGGGAAGACCCAGTACTTC.

The chain links TRBV5-1 to TRBJ1-4; D gene unclear. The germline V gene encodes CDR1 SGHRS and CDR2 YFSETQ. The V and J ends lost 6 bases and 4 bases respectively, with 7 bases between them. CDR3 size: 12 residues. The CDR3 region has the DNA TGCGCCAGCAAGCGAATTAATGAAAAACTGTTTTTT. It encodes CASKRINEKLFF.

This chain connects TRBV7-9 to TRBJ2-1, with D unclear. V gave up 0 bases and J gave up 0 bases, with 3 bases separating them. This CDR3 comprises 14 residues. Germline V gene data show CDR1 as SEHNR and CDR2 as FQNEAQ (reference sequence). CDR3 DNA: TGTGCCAGCAGCTTAGCGGACTCCTACAATGAGCAGTTCTTC. Its translation is CASSLADSYNEQFF.